One sample yielded the 13 T cell receptor beta chains listed below, sequenced in a study of cytomegalovirus exposure and HLA in healthy donors. PCR amplification relied on 60 Vbeta primers (plus 13 Jbeta primers). TCRdb keeps only in-frame clones here, not all; method: immunoSEQ multiplex PCR. The sample yields under 170,000 clones, roughly three quarters seen once. Input material: PBMCs. The receptors originated from a human donor in good health.

The chain recombines TRBV7-3 with TRBJ1-2; the D is unclear. This CDR3 contains 16 residues. Trimming took off 0 bases at V and 0 bases at J, with 11 bases between the two ends. Looked up from germline, CDR1 is SGHTA and CDR2 is FQGTGA. The CDR3 nucleotides are TGTGCCAGCAGCTTAACACCGGACTATACTAACTATGGCTACACCTTC. Amino acids: CASSLTPDYTNYGYTF. The full variable domain, rest sourced from reference TRBV7-3 and TRBJ1-2, is GAGVSQTPSNKVTEKGKYVELRCDPISGHTALYWYRQSLGQGPEFLIYFQGTGAADDSGLPNDRFFAVRPEGSVSTLKIQRTERGDSAVYLCASSLTPDYTNYGYTFGSGTRLTVV.

The V call is TRBV4-3, the J call TRBJ2-4; D is uncertain. The germline V and J ends were trimmed by 0 bases and 0 bases, with 12 bases remaining between them. Per germline, CDR1 LGHNA and CDR2 YSLEER. CDR3 size: 17 residues. CDR3 region: CASSQDDSQVAKNIQYF. DNA for the CDR3: TGCGCCAGCAGCCAAGATGATAGTCAGGTAGCCAAAAACATTCAGTACTTC.

The chain employs TRBV5-4 and TRBJ2-3; D might be TRBD2 (7 bases). The CDR3 has 15 amino acids. V was cut by 3 bases and J by 3 bases, with 14 bases left in between. Germline V CDR1 and CDR2: SGHNT, YYREEE (reference sequence). The CDR3 sequence is CASSSGGGQTDTQYF. CDR3 bases: TGTGCCAGCAGCTCGGGCGGGGGACAAACAGATACGCAGTATTTT.

This clone was recorded only once. The chain carries TRBV4-1 and TRBJ2-7; 7 nucleotides line up with TRBD2. V dropped 1 base and J dropped 3; count of bases not matched to a gene: 6. The CDR3 length is 15 residues. The germline V gene encodes CDR1 MGHRA and CDR2 YSYEKL. The chain's CDR3 is CASSQGAGGGYEQYF. The CDR3 nucleotides read TGCGCCAGCAGCCAAGGGGCCGGCGGGGGCTACGAGCAGTACTTC.

V and J are TRBV6-1 and TRBJ1-4, with 9 bases fitting TRBD1. CDR1 is MNHNS, CDR2 SASEGT, per germline. CDR3 length equals 15 residues. V gave up 5 bases and J gave up 4 bases; unmatched junction bases: 5. Here the CDR3 DNA reads TGTGCCAGCAGTTCGTCGACAGGGGGTAATGAAAAACTGTTTTTT. Translating gives CASSSSTGGNEKLFF.

V is TRBV6-5 and J is TRBJ1-5; the D gene is possibly TRBD1 (6 bases). V lost 5 bases and J 3 bases, leaving 11 bases between the germline ends. The CDR3 length is 14 residues. Germline V CDR1 and CDR2: MNHEY, SVGAGI. CDR3 sequence (DNA): TGTGCCAGCAGTCGGGGGGACAACAATCAGCCCCAGCATTTT. It codes for CASSRGDNNQPQHF.

This chain joins TRBV21-1 and TRBJ1-3; the DNA was not used to check the table's D call, TRBD1. TRBV21-1 is listed as a pseudogene. The length of the CDR3 is 18 residues. This chain's CDR3 is CASSKEIDRPSSGNTIYF. CDR3 DNA: TGTGCCAGCAGCAAAGAAATAGACAGGCCGAGCTCTGGAAACACCATATATTTT.

V usage is TRBV28 and J usage is TRBJ1-1; D possibly corresponds to TRBD1 (5 bases). V was trimmed by 2 bases and J by 1 base, leaving 5 bases between them. The CDR3 covers 13 residues. In germline, CDR1 is MDHEN, CDR2 SYDVKM. This CDR3 is CASSLRGNTEAFF. CDR3 DNA sequence: TGTGCCAGCAGTTTAAGGGGGAACACTGAAGCTTTCTTT. The full variable domain, with the rest looked up from reference TRBV28 and TRBJ1-1, is DVKVTQSSRYLVKRTGEKVFLECVQDMDHENMFWYRQDPGLGLRLIYFSYDVKMKEKGDIPEGYSVSREKKERFSLILESASTNQTSMYLCASSLRGNTEAFFGQGTRLTVV.

This clone was counted a few times. The gene calls are TRBV19 and TRBJ2-3; 10 bases match TRBD2. V lost 5 bases and J lost 2; bases outside the gene matches: 4. CDR1 is LNHDA, CDR2 SQIVND, per germline (reference sequence). The CDR3 length is 15 residues. The CDR3 loop is CASSPTSGITDTQYF. The CDR3 region has the DNA TGTGCCAGTAGTCCTACTAGCGGGATCACAGATACGCAGTATTTT.

The chain uses TRBV27 and TRBJ1-6; weak D call: TRBD1 (5 bases). CDR3 length equals 14 residues. V was trimmed by 0 bases and J by 10 bases, leaving 10 bases between them. In germline, CDR1 is MNHEY, CDR2 SMNVEV (reference sequence). CDR3 DNA: TGTGCCAGCAGTTTATCTGCAGGGCCCTCACCCCTCCACTTT. It encodes CASSLSAGPSPLHF.

This chain connects TRBV25-1 to TRBJ1-1; D possibly corresponds to TRBD1 (5 bases). CDR3 length equals 14 residues. The germline V and J ends were trimmed by 6 bases and 5 bases, with 16 bases remaining between them. Germline V gene sequence: CDR1 MGHDK, CDR2 SYGVNS. The CDR3 loop reads CASSVKHRGTEAFF. The CDR3 DNA reads as TGTGCCAGCAGCGTAAAACATAGGGGTACTGAAGCTTTCTTT.

This clone was seen a handful of times. The chain employs TRBV28 and TRBJ2-5; unclear D gene. V was clipped by 11 bases and J by 5 bases, with 3 bases between them. Germline lookup yields CDR1 MDHEN and CDR2 SYDVKM. The length of the CDR3 is 8 residues. The DNA for the CDR3 is TGTGCCCGGGAGACCCAGTACTTC. This encodes CARETQYF.

The chain joins TRBV10-1 to TRBJ1-1, with 8 bases aligning to TRBD1. After removal of 6 bases from V and 4 bases from J, the junction contained 4 bases not matched to a gene. The germline V gene has CDR1 WNHNN and CDR2 SYGVQD (reference sequence). CDR3 length: 13 residues. CDR3 sequence reads: CASSPDRATEAFF. The CDR3 DNA reads TGCGCCAGCAGCCCGGACAGGGCCACTGAAGCTTTCTTT.